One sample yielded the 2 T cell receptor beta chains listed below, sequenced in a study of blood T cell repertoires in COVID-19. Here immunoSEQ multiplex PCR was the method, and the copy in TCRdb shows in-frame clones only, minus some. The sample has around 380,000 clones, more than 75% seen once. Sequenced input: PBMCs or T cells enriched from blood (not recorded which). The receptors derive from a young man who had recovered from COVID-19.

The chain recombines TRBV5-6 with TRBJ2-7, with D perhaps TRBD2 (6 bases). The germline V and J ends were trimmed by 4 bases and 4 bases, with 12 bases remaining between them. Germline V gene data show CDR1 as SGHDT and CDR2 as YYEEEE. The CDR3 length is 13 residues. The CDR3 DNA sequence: TGTGCCAGCAGCGGGGGACTGTTTTACGAGCAGTACTTC. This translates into CASSGGLFYEQYF.

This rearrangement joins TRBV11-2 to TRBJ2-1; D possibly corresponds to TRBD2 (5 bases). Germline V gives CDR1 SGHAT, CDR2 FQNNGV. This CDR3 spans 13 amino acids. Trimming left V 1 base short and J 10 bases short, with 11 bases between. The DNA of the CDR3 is TGTGCCAGCAGCTTAGGGCTAGCAGGCGAGCAGTTCTTC. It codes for CASSLGLAGEQFF.